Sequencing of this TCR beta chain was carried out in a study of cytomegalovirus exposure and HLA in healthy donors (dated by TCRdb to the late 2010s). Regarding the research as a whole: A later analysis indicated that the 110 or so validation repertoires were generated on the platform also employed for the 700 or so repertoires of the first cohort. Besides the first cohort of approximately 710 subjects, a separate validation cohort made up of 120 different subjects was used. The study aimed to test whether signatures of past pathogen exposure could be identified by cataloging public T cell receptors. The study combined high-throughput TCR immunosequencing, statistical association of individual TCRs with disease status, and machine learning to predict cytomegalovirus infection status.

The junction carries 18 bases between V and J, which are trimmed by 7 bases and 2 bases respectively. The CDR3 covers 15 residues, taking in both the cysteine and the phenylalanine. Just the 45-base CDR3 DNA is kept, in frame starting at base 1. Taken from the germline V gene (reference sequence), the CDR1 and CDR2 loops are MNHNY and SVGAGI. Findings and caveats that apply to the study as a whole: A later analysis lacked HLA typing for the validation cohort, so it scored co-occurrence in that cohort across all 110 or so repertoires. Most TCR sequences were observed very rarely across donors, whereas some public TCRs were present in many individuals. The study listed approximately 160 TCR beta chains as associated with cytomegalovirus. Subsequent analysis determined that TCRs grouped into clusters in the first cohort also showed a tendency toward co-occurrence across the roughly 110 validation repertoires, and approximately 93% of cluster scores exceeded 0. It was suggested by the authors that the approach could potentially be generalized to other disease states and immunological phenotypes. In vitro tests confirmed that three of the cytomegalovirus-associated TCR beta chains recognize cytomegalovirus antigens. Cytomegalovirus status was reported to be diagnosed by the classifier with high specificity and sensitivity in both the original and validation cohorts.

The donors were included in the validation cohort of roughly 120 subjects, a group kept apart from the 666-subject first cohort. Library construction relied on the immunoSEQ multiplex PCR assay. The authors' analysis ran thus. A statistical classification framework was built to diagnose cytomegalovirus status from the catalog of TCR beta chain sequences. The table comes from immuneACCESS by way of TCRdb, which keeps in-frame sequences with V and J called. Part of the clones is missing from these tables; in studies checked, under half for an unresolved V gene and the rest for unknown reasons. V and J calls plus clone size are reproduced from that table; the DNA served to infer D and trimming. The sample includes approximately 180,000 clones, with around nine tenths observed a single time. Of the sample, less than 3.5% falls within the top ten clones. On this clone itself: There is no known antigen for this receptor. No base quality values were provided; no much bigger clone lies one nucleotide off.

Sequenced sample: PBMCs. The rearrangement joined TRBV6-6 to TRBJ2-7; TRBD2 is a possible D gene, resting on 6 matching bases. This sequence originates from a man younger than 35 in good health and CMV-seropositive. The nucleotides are TGTGCCAGCACAAAAGAAACCGGGAGTACCTACGAGCAGTACTTC. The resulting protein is CASTKETGSTYEQYF.